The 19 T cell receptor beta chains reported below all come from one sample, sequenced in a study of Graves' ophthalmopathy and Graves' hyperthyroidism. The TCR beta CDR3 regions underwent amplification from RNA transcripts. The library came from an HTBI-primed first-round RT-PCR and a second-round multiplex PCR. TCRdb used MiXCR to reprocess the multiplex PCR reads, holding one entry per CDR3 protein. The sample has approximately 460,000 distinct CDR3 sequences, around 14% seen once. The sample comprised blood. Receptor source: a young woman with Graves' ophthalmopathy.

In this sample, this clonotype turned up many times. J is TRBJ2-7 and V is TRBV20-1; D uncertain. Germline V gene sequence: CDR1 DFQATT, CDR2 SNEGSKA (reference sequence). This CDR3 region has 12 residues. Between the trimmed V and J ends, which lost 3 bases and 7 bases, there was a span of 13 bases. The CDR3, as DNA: TGCAGTGCTAGTAAAAGCTATGCAGAGCAGTACTTC. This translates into CSASKSYAEQYF.

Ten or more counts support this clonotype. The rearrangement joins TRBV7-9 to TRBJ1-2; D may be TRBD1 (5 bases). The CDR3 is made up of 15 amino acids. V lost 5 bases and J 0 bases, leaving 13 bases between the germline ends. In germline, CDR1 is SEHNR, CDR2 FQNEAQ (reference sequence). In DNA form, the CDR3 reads TGTGCCAGCAGCGACTCGACAGCAGCTAACTATGGCTACACCTTC. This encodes CASSDSTAANYGYTF.

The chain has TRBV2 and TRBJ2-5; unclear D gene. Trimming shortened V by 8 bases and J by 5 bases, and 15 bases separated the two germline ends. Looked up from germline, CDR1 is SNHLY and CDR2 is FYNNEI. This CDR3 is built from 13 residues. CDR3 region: CASSRSELETQYF. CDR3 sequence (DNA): TGTGCCAGCTCACGCTCCGAACTGGAGACCCAGTACTTC.

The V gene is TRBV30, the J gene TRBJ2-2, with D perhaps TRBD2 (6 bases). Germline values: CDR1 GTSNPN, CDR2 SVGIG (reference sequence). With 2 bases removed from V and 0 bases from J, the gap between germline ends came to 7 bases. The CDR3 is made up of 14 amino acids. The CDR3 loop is CAWSWDSNTGELFF. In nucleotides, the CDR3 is TGTGCCTGGAGTTGGGACTCGAACACCGGGGAGCTGTTTTTT.

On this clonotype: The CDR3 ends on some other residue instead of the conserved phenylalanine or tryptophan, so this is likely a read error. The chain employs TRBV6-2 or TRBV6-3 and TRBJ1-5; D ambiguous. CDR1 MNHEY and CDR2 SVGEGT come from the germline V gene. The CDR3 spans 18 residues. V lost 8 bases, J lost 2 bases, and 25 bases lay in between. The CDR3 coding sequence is TGTGCCAGCCTCAAACTTTTTCGTCAGGTCTCCGGCAATCAGCCCCAGCATGTG. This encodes CASLKLFRQVSGNQPQHV.

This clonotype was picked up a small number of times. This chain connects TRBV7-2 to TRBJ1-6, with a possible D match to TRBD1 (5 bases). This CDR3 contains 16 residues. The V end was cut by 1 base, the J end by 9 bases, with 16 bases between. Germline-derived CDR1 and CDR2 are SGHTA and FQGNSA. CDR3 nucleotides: TGTGCCAGCAGCTTAGTATTTGGGGCCACGGCTTCACCCCTCCACTTT. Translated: CASSLVFGATASPLHF.

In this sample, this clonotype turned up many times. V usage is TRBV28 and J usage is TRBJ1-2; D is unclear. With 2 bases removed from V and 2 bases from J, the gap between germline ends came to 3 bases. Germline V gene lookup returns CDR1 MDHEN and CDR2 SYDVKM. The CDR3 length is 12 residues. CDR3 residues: CASSLQNYGYTF. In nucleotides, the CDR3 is TGTGCCAGCAGTTTACAAAACTATGGCTACACCTTC.

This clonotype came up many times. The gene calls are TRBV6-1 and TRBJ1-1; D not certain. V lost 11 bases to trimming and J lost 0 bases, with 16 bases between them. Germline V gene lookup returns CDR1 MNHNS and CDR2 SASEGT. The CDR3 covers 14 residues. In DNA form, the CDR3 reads TGTGCCTGTCACCGGTCGACTCTGAACACTGAAGCTTTCTTT. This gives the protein CACHRSTLNTEAFF.

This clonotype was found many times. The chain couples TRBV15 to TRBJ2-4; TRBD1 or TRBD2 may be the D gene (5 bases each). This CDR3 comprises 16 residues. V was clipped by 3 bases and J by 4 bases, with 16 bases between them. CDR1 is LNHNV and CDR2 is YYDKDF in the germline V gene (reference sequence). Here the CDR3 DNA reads TGTGCCACCAGCAGGGACTCCCAGTGGGGGAAAAACATTCAGTACTTC. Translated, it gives CATSRDSQWGKNIQYF.

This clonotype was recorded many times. CDR3 coding DNA: TGCAGTGCTAGACTTCTCTTGACAGGGGGCGTGAAGACCCAGTACTTC. This sequence encodes CSARLLLTGGVKTQYF. V is TRBV20-1 and J is TRBJ2-5; 10 bases agree with TRBD1. Germline V gene sequence: CDR1 DFQATT, CDR2 SNEGSKA (reference sequence). The CDR3 has 16 residues. With V trimmed by 2 bases and J by 6 bases, 12 bases remained unmatched.

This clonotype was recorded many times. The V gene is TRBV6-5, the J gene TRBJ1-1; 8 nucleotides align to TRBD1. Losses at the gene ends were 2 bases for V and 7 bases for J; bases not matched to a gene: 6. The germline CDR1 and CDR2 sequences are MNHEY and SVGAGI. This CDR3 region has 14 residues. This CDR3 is CASSYLDRAGEAFF. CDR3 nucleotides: TGTGCCAGCAGTTACCTGGACAGGGCCGGTGAAGCTTTCTTT.

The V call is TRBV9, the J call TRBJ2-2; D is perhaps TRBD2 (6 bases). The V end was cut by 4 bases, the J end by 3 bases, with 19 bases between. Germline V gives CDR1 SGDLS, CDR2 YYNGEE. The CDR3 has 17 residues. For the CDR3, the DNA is TGTGCCAGCAGCCCTCGCGGAGGCGGGGCGTACACCGGGGAGCTGTTTTTT. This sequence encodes CASSPRGGGAYTGELFF. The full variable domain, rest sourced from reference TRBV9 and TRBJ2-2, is DSGVTQTPKHLITATGQRVTLRCSPRSGDLSVYWYQQSLDQGLQFLIQYYNGEERAKGNILERFSAQQFPDLHSELNLSSLELGDSALYFCASSPRGGGAYTGELFFGEGSRLTVL.

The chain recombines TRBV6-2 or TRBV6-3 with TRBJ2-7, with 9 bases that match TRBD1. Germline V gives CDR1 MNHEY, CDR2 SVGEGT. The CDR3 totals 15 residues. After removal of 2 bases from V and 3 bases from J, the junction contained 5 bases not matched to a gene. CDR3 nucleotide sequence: TGTGCCAGCAGTTACCCAAAGGGACAGGGCTACGAGCAGTACTTC. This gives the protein CASSYPKGQGYEQYF.

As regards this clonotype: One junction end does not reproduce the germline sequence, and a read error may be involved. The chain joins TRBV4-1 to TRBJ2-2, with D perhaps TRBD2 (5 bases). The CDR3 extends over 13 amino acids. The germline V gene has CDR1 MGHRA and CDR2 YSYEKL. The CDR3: CSSSQVRAGELFF. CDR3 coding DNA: TGCTCCAGCAGCCAAGTGCGGGCCGGGGAGCTGTTTTTT.

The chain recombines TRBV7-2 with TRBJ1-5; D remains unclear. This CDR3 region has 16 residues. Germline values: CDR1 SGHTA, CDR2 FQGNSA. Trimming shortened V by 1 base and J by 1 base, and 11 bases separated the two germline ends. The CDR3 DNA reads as TGTGCCAGCAGCTTAGGCTCGTTCAACAGCAATCAGCCCCAGCATTTT. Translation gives CASSLGSFNSNQPQHF.

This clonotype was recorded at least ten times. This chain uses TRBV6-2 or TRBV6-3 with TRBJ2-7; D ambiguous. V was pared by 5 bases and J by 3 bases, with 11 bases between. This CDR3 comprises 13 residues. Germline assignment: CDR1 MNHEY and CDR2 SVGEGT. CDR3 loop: CASSRAMGYEQYF. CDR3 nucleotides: TGTGCCAGCAGTAGGGCGATGGGCTACGAGCAGTACTTC.

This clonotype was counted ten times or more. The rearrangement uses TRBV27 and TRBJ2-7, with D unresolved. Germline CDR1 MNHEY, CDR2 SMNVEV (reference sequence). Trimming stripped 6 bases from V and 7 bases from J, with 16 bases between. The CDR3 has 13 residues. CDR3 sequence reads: CASSQASQWEQYF. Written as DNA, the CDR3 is TGTGCCAGCAGCCAGGCTAGTCAGTGGGAGCAGTACTTC.

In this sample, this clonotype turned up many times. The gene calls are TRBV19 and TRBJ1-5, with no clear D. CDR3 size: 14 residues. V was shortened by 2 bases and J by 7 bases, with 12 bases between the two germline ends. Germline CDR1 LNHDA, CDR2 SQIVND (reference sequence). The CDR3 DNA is TGTGCCAGTAGTATACTCCTACCGGGGCAGCCCCAGCATTTT. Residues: CASSILLPGQPQHF. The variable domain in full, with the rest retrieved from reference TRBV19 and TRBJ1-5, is DGGITQSPKYLFRKEGQNVTLSCEQNLNHDAMYWYRQDPGQGLRLIYYSQIVNDFQKGDIAEGYSVSREKKESFPLTVTSAQKNPTAFYLCASSILLPGQPQHFGDGTRLSIL.

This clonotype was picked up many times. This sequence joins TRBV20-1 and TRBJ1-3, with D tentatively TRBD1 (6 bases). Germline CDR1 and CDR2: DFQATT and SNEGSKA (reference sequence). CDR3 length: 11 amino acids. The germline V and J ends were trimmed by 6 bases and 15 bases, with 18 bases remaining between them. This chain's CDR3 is CSAPSGTNRYF. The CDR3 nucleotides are TGCAGTGCCCCCTCCGGGACAAATAGATATTTT.